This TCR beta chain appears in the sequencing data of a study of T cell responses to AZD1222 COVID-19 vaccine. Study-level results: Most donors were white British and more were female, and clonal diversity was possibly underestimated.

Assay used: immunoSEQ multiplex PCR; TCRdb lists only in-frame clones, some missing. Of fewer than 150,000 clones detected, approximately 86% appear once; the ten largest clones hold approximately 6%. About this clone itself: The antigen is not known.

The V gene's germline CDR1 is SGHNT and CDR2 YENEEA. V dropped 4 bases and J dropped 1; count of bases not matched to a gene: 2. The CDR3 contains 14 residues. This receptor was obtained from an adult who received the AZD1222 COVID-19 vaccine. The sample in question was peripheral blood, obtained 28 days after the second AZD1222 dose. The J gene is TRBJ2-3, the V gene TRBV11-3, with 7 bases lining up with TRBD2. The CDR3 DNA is TGTGCCAGCAGCTCCGCGGGGGGCACAGATACGCAGTATTTT. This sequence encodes CASSSAGGTDTQYF.